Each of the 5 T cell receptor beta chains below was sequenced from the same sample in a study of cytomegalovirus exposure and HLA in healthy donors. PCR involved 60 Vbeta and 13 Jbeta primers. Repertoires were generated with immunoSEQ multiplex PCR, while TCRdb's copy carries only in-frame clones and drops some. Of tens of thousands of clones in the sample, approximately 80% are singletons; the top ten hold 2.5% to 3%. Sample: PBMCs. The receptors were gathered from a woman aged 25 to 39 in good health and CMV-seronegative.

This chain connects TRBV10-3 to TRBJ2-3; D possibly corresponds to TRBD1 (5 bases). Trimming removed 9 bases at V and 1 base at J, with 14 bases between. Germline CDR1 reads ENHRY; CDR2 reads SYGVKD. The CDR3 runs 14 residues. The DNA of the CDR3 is TGTGCCATAAAGACGGACACAGGCACAGATACGCAGTATTTT. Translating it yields CAIKTDTGTDTQYF.

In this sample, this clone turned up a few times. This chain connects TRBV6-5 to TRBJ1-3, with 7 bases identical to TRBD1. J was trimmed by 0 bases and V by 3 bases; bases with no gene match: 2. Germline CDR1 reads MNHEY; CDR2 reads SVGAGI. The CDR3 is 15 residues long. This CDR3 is CASSYDRDSGNTIYF. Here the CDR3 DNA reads TGTGCCAGCAGTTATGACAGGGACTCTGGAAACACCATATATTTT.

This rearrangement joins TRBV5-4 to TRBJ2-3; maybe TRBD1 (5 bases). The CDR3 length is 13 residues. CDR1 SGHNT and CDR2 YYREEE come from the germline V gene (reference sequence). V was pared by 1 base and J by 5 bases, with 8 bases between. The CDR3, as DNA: TGTGCCAGCAGCTTGTTCGACAGAGATACGCAGTATTTT. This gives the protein CASSLFDRDTQYF.

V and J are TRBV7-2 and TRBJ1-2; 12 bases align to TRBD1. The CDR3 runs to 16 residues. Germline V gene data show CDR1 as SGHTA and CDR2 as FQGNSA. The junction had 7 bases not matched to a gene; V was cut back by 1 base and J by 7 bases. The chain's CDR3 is CASSLDGTGGKGGYTF. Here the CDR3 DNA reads TGTGCCAGCAGCTTAGATGGGACAGGGGGCAAGGGTGGCTACACCTTC.

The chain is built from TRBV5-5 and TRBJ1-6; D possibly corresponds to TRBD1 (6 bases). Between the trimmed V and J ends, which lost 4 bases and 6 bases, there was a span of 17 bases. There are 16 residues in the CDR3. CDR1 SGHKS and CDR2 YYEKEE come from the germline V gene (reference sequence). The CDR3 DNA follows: TGTGCCAGCAGCATTGGGGGCCAGGGTTCTAATTCACCCCTCCACTTT. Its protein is CASSIGGQGSNSPLHF.